The rows below give T cell receptor beta chains drawn from one sample of a study of shared clonotypes between healthy human individuals. Libraries were prepared by immunoSEQ multiplex PCR; TCRdb keeps only in-frame clonotypes and omits some of them. Among some 2.4 million clones, 93% were seen once, and the ten largest hold around 0.37%. The sample was naive CD4+ T cells from PBMCs. These receptors were taken from a man younger than 35 in good health. Some clones in this sample may be carry-over from other donors' samples. Both conserved end residues are part of each CDR3.

j_call v_call cdr3_length cdr3_aa
TRBJ2-7 TRBV4-2 15 CASSQSGQETYEQYF
TRBJ1-2 TRBV19 13 CASSPIYGYGYTF
TRBJ2-5 TRBV25-1 16 CASSEGKGKEGETQYF
TRBJ2-1 TRBV5-4 15 CASSSGTGARGEQFF
TRBJ2-3 TRBV7-2 13 CASSPPGTDTQYF
TRBJ2-3 TRBV28 16 CASSSNPGGSTDTQYF
TRBJ2-7 TRBV19 14 CASARDRQSYEQYF
TRBJ2-5 TRBV10-1 13 CASSDGPQETQYF
TRBJ1-2 TRBV19 13 CASSIWETYGYTF
TRBJ1-1 TRBV6-5 12 CASIHTGGRAFF
TRBJ1-4 TRBV7-2 14 CASSLDGGTEKLFF
TRBJ1-2 TRBV28 16 CASSSPGTGVYYGYTF
TRBJ2-6 TRBV7-6 19 CASSLAISGTGAGANVLTF
TRBJ2-4 TRBV28 13 CATGWRGKNIQYF
TRBJ1-6 TRBV28 13 CASSEGGPKALHF
TRBJ1-5 TRBV11-2 14 CASSLRDRNQPQHF
TRBJ1-1 TRBV10-3 17 CAISESPGQGTNTEAFF
TRBJ1-5 TRBV19 20 CASRSFRDRGLQYSNQPQHF
TRBJ2-1 TRBV9 12 CASSPSGMAKFF
TRBJ1-1 TRBV29-1 13 CSVDHTGGTEAFF
TRBJ1-1 TRBV7-9 15 CASSLATGTNTEAFF
TRBJ2-2 TRBV29-1 14 CSAERTGGTGELFF
TRBJ2-3 TRBV5-1 17 CASSFPRWGGGTDTQYF